These 29 T cell receptor beta chains were all obtained from the same sample, sequenced in a study of blood T cell repertoires in COVID-19. Measured with immunoSEQ multiplex PCR; TCRdb has only the in-frame clones, and not every one. The profile covers under 60,000 clones, with roughly four fifths appearing a single time and 7.3% taken by the ten largest. The sample comprised peripheral blood. All receptors derive from a man aged 40-50 years with acute or convalescent COVID-19.

The J gene is TRBJ1-5, the V gene TRBV4-2; D not certain. V lost 4 bases, J lost 2 bases, and 12 bases lay in between. From germline, CDR1 is LGHNA and CDR2 YNFKEQ. This CDR3 comprises 15 residues. The CDR3 DNA sequence: TGTGCCAGCAGCCCGGAGCGGGGAGGCAATCAGCCCCAGCATTTT. Translation: CASSPERGGNQPQHF.

This clone was seen a handful of times. This sequence joins TRBV9 and TRBJ2-3; TRBD1 agrees at 7 bases. This CDR3 is built from 14 residues. V lost 3 bases and J lost 1; bases outside the gene matches: 2. In germline, CDR1 is SGDLS, CDR2 YYNGEE. In nucleotides, the CDR3 is TGTGCCAGCAGCGGGGACAGTCGCACAGATACGCAGTATTTT. The encoded protein is CASSGDSRTDTQYF.

The chain links TRBV3-1 (or the pseudogene TRBV3-2) to TRBJ2-1; D possibly corresponds to TRBD1 (5 bases). Germline CDR1 is LGHDT and CDR2 is YNNKEL (reference sequence). The CDR3 sequence is 15 residues long. V was cut by 1 base and J by 8 bases, with 15 bases left in between. CDR3 residues: CASSQGDSRWYEQFF. In DNA form, the CDR3 reads TGTGCCAGCAGCCAAGGCGACAGTCGCTGGTATGAGCAGTTCTTC.

The chain is built from TRBV2 and TRBJ1-2, with 8 bases matching TRBD1. Germline loops: CDR1 SNHLY, CDR2 FYNNEI. V was pared by 6 bases and J by 12 bases, with 18 bases of the junction left unmatched. The CDR3 loop spans 15 amino acids. The CDR3 DNA sequence: TGTGCCAGCAGCCTAACGGCCCAGGGGGCGCATGTCCACACCTTC. Amino acid sequence: CASSLTAQGAHVHTF.

The chain employs TRBV19 and TRBJ2-1, with 8 bases matching TRBD2. CDR1 is LNHDA and CDR2 is SQIVND in the germline V gene (reference sequence). The CDR3 is 15 residues long. Germline trimming cut 7 bases from V and 2 bases from J; bases unmatched to any gene: 7. This chain's CDR3 is CASTNPGGAYNEQFF. CDR3 coding DNA: TGTGCCAGTACCAATCCCGGGGGGGCCTACAATGAGCAGTTCTTC.

The chain is built from TRBV7-9 and TRBJ2-7; D ambiguous. Germline CDR1 reads SEHNR; CDR2 reads FQNEAQ (reference sequence). This CDR3 region has 13 residues. Trimming took off 5 bases at V and 6 bases at J, with 14 bases between the two ends. In nucleotides, the CDR3 is TGTGCCAGCAGCCTATTTTACGGTGGCGAGCAGTACTTC. Translation: CASSLFYGGEQYF.

This rearrangement joins TRBV7-3 to TRBJ1-1; D not certain. The CDR3 extends over 13 amino acids. Trimming left V 5 bases short and J 1 base short, with 8 bases between. In germline, CDR1 is SGHTA, CDR2 FQGTGA. CDR3 amino acids: CASSPYGNTEAFF. CDR3 nucleotides: TGTGCCAGCAGCCCATACGGGAACACTGAAGCTTTCTTT.

CDR3 bases: TGTGCCAGCAGCCTACAGGGGAAAGGAAACAATGAGCAGTTCTTC. This gives the protein CASSLQGKGNNEQFF. J is TRBJ2-1 and V is TRBV14, with 7 nucleotides matching TRBD1. This CDR3 has 15 amino acids. J gave up 5 bases and V 4 bases, and 8 bases lay outside the gene matches. In germline, CDR1 is SGHDN, CDR2 FVKESK.

The chain uses TRBV18 and TRBJ2-1, with D perhaps matching TRBD1 (5 bases). Trimming took 3 bases from V and 4 from J, leaving 10 bases between them. The CDR3 runs to 14 residues. Germline loops: CDR1 KGHSH, CDR2 LQKENI. The DNA for the CDR3 is TGTGCCAGCTCACCGACAGTAAGTTACAATGAGCAGTTCTTC. It codes for CASSPTVSYNEQFF.

This clone has only a few counts. V and J are TRBV5-1 and TRBJ1-4; possibly TRBD1 for D (6 bases). The germline V gene has CDR1 SGHRS and CDR2 YFSETQ. CDR3 size: 17 residues. V lost 0 bases and J 2 bases, leaving 14 bases between the germline ends. The CDR3 loop is CASSLAAGVRTNEKLFF. In DNA, the CDR3 is TGCGCCAGCAGCTTGGCCGCAGGGGTGAGGACTAATGAAAAACTGTTTTTT.

The chain joins TRBV6-5 to TRBJ2-7; 8 bases fit TRBD2. This CDR3 contains 15 residues. V shed 2 bases and J 1 base; nucleotides not matched to a gene: 4. The germline CDR1 and CDR2 sequences are MNHEY and SVGAGI. The CDR3 protein is CASSYLAGGSYEQYF. The CDR3, as DNA: TGTGCCAGCAGTTACCTCGCGGGGGGTTCCTACGAGCAGTACTTC.

The chain uses TRBV28 and TRBJ2-3, with D possibly TRBD1 on 7 matching bases. This CDR3 comprises 15 residues. CDR1 MDHEN and CDR2 SYDVKM come from the germline V gene. V lost 6 bases to trimming and J lost 2 bases, with 15 bases between them. This chain's CDR3 is CASRGGQSTTDTQYF. As DNA, the CDR3 is TGTGCCAGCAGGGGGGGACAGAGCACCACAGATACGCAGTATTTT.

This clone occurred once. This chain uses TRBV10-2 with TRBJ2-2, with 10 bases lining up with TRBD1. V trimming: 6 bases; J trimming: 3 bases; junction bases outside the gene matches: 7. The CDR3 runs 16 residues. From germline, CDR1 is WSHSY and CDR2 SAAADI. CDR3 DNA: TGCGCCAGCAGGGGACAGGGGCAGGCCCACACCGGGGAGCTGTTTTTT. Protein product: CASRGQGQAHTGELFF.

The chain carries TRBV2 and TRBJ2-2; 8 bases are a match to TRBD2. Germline CDR1 reads SNHLY; CDR2 reads FYNNEI. This CDR3 is 15 amino acids long. The V segment lost 2 bases and the J segment 4 bases; nucleotides outside the gene matches: 3. CDR3 sequence reads: CASSEFAGGTGELFF. For the CDR3, the DNA is TGTGCCAGCAGTGAATTTGCGGGGGGCACCGGGGAGCTGTTTTTT.

The rearrangement joins TRBV19 to TRBJ1-3; 7 nucleotides line up with TRBD1. The CDR3 runs 15 residues. Germline trimming cut 7 bases from V and 2 bases from J; bases unmatched to any gene: 8. CDR1 and CDR2 (germline): LNHDA, SQIVND (reference sequence). Written as DNA, the CDR3 is TGTGCCAGTACGAACGGACAGGCCACTGGAAACACCATATATTTT. Translated, it gives CASTNGQATGNTIYF.

This clone was detected only a few times. The V call is TRBV2, the J call TRBJ2-7; 8 bases match TRBD1. V gave up 5 bases and J gave up 9 bases; unmatched junction bases: 12. Germline V gives CDR1 SNHLY, CDR2 FYNNEI. This CDR3 comprises 14 residues. The CDR3 DNA sequence: TGTGCCAGCAGTTTGGGACAGGATCGAAGGGGGCAGTACTTC. It codes for CASSLGQDRRGQYF.

On this clone: A read error may produce the germline difference seen at one junction end. The V and J genes are TRBV7-2 and TRBJ2-1; no reliable D call. The CDR3 consists of 11 residues. Germline V gives CDR1 SGHTA, CDR2 FQGNSA. CDR3 nucleotides: TGTGCCAGCAGCTCCAACAATGAGCAGTTCTTC. Translation: CASSSNNEQFF.

This clone appeared once. The chain employs TRBV6-5 and TRBJ2-3; D is possibly TRBD1 (6 bases). The CDR3 contains 14 residues. V shed 6 bases and J shed 1 base, with 11 bases lying between them. CDR1 is MNHEY and CDR2 is SVGAGI in the germline V gene. The CDR3 region has the DNA TGTGCCAGCAGCACAGGGTACGGCACAGATACGCAGTATTTT. This codes for CASSTGYGTDTQYF.

This rearrangement joins TRBV5-1 to TRBJ1-4, with D perhaps matching TRBD1 (5 bases). The CDR3 loop spans 17 amino acids. V lost 1 base to trimming and J lost 4 bases, with 17 bases between them. Looked up from germline, CDR1 is SGHRS and CDR2 is YFSETQ. DNA for the CDR3: TGCGCCAGCAGCTTGACGAATAGACAGTATTTTAATGAAAAACTGTTTTTT. Encoded protein: CASSLTNRQYFNEKLFF.

The chain uses TRBV24-1 and TRBJ2-3; D possibly corresponds to TRBD1 (5 bases). Looked up from germline, CDR1 is KGHDR and CDR2 is SFDVKD. V was clipped by 4 bases and J by 0 bases, with 10 bases between them. There are 15 residues in the CDR3. CDR3 DNA: TGTGCCACCAGTGAGCCGACAGCTAGCACAGATACGCAGTATTTT. As protein: CATSEPTASTDTQYF.

The rearrangement joins TRBV18 to TRBJ2-7; 9 bases are shared with TRBD1. Germline V CDR1 and CDR2: KGHSH, LQKENI. The CDR3 extends over 14 amino acids. V lost 0 bases to trimming and J lost 6 bases; unmatched junction nucleotides: 3. For the CDR3, the DNA is TGTGCCAGCTCACCACCGGGGACAGGGACCGAGCAGTACTTC. Translation gives CASSPPGTGTEQYF.

The chain couples TRBV5-5 to TRBJ1-6, with 9 nucleotides matching TRBD1. Germline V gene sequence: CDR1 SGHKS, CDR2 YYEKEE (reference sequence). Trimming took 4 bases from V and 6 from J; bases not matched to a gene: 2. The CDR3 runs to 14 residues. CDR3 sequence: CASSPTGGNSPLHF. In nucleotides, the CDR3 is TGTGCCAGCAGCCCGACAGGGGGTAATTCACCCCTCCACTTT.

The genes are TRBV7-2 and TRBJ2-3; 7 bases agree with TRBD2. With 3 bases clipped from V and 1 base from J, the junction kept 7 bases outside the gene matches. Germline CDR1 is SGHTA and CDR2 is FQGNSA. There are 16 residues in the CDR3. CDR3 in DNA: TGTGCCAGCAGCTTTAGTTGGGGGGGAGGCACAGATACGCAGTATTTT. It translates to CASSFSWGGGTDTQYF. Complete variable domain (other parts from reference TRBV7-2 and TRBJ2-3): GAGVSQSPSNKVTEKGKDVELRCDPISGHTALYWYRQSLGQGLEFLIYFQGNSAPDKSGLPSDRFSAERTGGSVSTLTIQRTQQEDSAVYLCASSFSWGGGTDTQYFGPGTRLTVL.

The genes are TRBV7-2 and TRBJ2-3, with D unclear. The CDR3 has 15 residues. V lost 3 bases and J lost 1, with 11 bases in between. Germline CDR1 SGHTA, CDR2 FQGNSA. The CDR3 is CASSFLGRGTDTQYF. The CDR3 region has the DNA TGTGCCAGCAGCTTTCTAGGCAGAGGCACAGATACGCAGTATTTT.

The chain employs TRBV20-1 and TRBJ1-1; D is undetermined. The CDR3 covers 11 residues. The V and J ends lost 1 base and 11 bases respectively, with 11 bases between them. Germline V lookup: CDR1 DFQATT, CDR2 SNEGSKA (reference sequence). CDR3 sequence: CSARVQLGAFF. In nucleotides, the CDR3 is TGCAGTGCTAGAGTGCAGCTCGGGGCTTTCTTT.

This sequence joins TRBV3-1 (or the pseudogene TRBV3-2) and TRBJ2-2, with 7 nucleotides matching TRBD1. Germline assignment: CDR1 LGHDT and CDR2 YNNKEL (reference sequence). This CDR3 comprises 14 residues. After removal of 1 base from V and 5 bases from J, the junction contained 1 base not matched to a gene. In DNA, the CDR3 is TGTGCCAGCAGCCAAGCGGACAGGACCGGGGAGCTGTTTTTT. It specifies CASSQADRTGELFF.

The gene calls are TRBV24-1 and TRBJ2-7; D not resolved. Trimming removed 5 bases from V and 0 bases from J, with 7 bases in between. CDR3 length equals 13 residues. CDR1 is KGHDR, CDR2 SFDVKD, per germline. CDR3 in DNA: TGTGCCACCAGTGTCGCGGACTCCTACGAGCAGTACTTC. It codes for CATSVADSYEQYF.

The CDR3 nucleotides read TGTGCCAGCAGAAGCGACGGAAACATTCAGTACTTC. This codes for CASRSDGNIQYF. This chain joins TRBV6-5 and TRBJ2-4; D not certain. Germline-derived CDR1 and CDR2 are MNHEY and SVGAGI. Trimming cost V 6 bases and J 6 bases, with 9 bases left between them. This CDR3 spans 12 amino acids.

This clone was counted a single time. The CDR3: CAIRPSLGGGLNEQFF. CDR3 coding DNA: TGTGCCATCAGACCGTCCCTGGGGGGAGGTCTCAATGAGCAGTTCTTC. The chain employs TRBV10-3 and TRBJ2-1; D is perhaps TRBD2 (6 bases). This CDR3 is 16 amino acids long. Per the germline V gene, CDR1 is ENHRY and CDR2 is SYGVKD. The V end was cut by 6 bases, the J end by 6 bases, with 21 bases between.